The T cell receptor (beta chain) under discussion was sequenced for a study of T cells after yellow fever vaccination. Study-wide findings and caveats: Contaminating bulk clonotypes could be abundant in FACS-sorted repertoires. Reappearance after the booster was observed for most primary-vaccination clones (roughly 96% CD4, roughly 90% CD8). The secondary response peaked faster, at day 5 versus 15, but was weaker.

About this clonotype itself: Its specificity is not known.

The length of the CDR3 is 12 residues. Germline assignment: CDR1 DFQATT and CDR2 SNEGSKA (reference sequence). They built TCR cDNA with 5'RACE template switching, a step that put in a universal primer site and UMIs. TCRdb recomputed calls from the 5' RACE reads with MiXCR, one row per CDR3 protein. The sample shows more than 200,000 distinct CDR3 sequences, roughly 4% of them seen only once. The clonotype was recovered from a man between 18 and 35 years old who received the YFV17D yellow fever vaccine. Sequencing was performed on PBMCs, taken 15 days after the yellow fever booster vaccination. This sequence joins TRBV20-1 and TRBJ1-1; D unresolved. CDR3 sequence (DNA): TGCAGAGCCTCAAATCGGGTCGCTGAAGCTTTCTTT. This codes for CRASNRVAEAFF.